This is a list of T cell receptor beta chains from one sample in a study of blood T cell repertoires in COVID-19. Some clones are missing from TCRdb's copy, which holds only in-frame ones; the method was immunoSEQ multiplex PCR. The sample holds approximately 260,000 clones, around nine tenths seen once. Sample: peripheral blood. The receptor set was obtained from a woman aged 35 to 49 who had recovered from COVID-19. The CDR3 runs from the conserved cysteine through the conserved F or W. D genes are given only for firm matches. Part of the rows lack a size; the others show once, few, many or a class for expanded clones.

d_call clone_size j_call v_call cdr3_aa cdr3_nt
TRBD1 few TRBJ2-3 TRBV11-3 CASSMGQGSDTQYF TGTGCCAGCAGCATGGGACAGGGCTCAGATACGCAGTATTTT
TRBD1 NA TRBJ1-1 TRBV7-9 CASSAQTGGGTEAFF TGTGCCAGCAGCGCCCAGACAGGGGGCGGCACTGAAGCTTTCTTT
NA NA TRBJ1-4 TRBV4-3 CASSQFTGFRKKLFF TGCGCCAGCAGCCAATTCACGGGGTTCCGCAAAAAACTGTTTTTT
TRBD1 NA TRBJ1-2 TRBV25-1 CASRRTGGDYGYTF TGTGCCAGCCGCCGGACAGGGGGGGACTATGGCTACACCTTC
NA NA TRBJ1-4 TRBV9 CASSEDRTNEKLFF TGTGCCAGCAGCGAGGACAGAACGAATGAAAAACTGTTTTTT
NA NA TRBJ2-7 TRBV7-9 CASSPHWGPYEQYF TGTGCCAGCAGCCCCCATTGGGGGCCCTACGAGCAGTACTTC
NA NA TRBJ1-2 TRBV3-1/TRBV3-2 CASSQDSTVYGYTF TGTGCCAGCAGCCAAGACTCGACAGTTTATGGCTACACCTTC
NA NA TRBJ2-3 TRBV3-1/TRBV3-2 CASSLAGPGADTQYF TGTGCCAGCAGCCTGGCAGGCCCAGGGGCAGATACGCAGTATTTT
NA NA TRBJ1-6 TRBV4-3 CASSQDWTGGSPLHF TGCGCCAGCAGCCAAGATTGGACCGGGGGTTCACCCCTCCACTTT
NA few TRBJ2-2 TRBV6-2/TRBV6-3 CASSLDHATGELFF TGTGCCAGCAGTCTAGACCACGCCACCGGGGAGCTGTTTTTT
NA NA TRBJ2-4 TRBV4-2 CASSQDVEGNIQYF TGTGCCAGCAGCCAAGATGTGGAGGGAAACATTCAGTACTTC
TRBD1 NA TRBJ1-5 TRBV6-5 CASRTGVQPQHF TGTGCCAGCAGGACAGGGGTTCAGCCCCAGCATTTT
NA NA TRBJ2-7 TRBV11-2 CASSLAGSSYEQYF TGTGCCAGCAGCTTGGCGGGGAGCTCCTACGAGCAGTACTTC
TRBD2 NA TRBJ2-1 TRBV3-1/TRBV3-2 CASSQERGSSEQFF TGTGCCAGCAGCCAAGAGCGCGGGAGTTCTGAGCAGTTCTTC
NA few TRBJ2-7 TRBV19 CASSRAATSPSYEQYF TGTGCCAGTAGTAGGGCCGCTACAAGCCCCTCCTACGAGCAGTACTTC
TRBD1 NA TRBJ2-7 TRBV7-9 CASSLRGQGTEQYF TGTGCCAGCAGCTTACGGGGACAGGGGACGGAGCAGTACTTC
TRBD1 NA TRBJ2-7 TRBV5-1 CASSLGVGTGYHEQYF TGCGCCAGCAGCTTGGGGGTCGGGACAGGGTATCACGAGCAGTACTTC
NA once TRBJ2-7 TRBV28 CASSPWTDAYEQYF TGTGCCAGCAGTCCGTGGACTGACGCCTACGAGCAGTACTTC
TRBD2 NA TRBJ2-3 TRBV27 CASRGDYEDTQYF TGTGCCAGCAGAGGGGACTACGAAGATACGCAGTATTTT
NA NA TRBJ2-3 TRBV29-1 CSVEDLAITTDTQYF TGCAGCGTTGAAGATCTGGCAATTACCACAGATACGCAGTATTTT
NA NA TRBJ1-5 TRBV7-9 CASSLTAGNQPQHF TGTGCCAGCAGCCTTACAGCGGGGAATCAGCCCCAGCATTTT
TRBD2 NA TRBJ2-1 TRBV4-1 CASSQDLVGLAVNEQFF TGCGCCAGCAGCCAAGATTTAGTGGGGCTAGCGGTCAATGAGCAGTTCTTC
NA NA TRBJ1-5 TRBV19 CASSMHRPSSGNQPQHF TGTGCCAGTAGTATGCACAGGCCCTCGAGTGGCAATCAGCCCCAGCATTTT
TRBD1 NA TRBJ2-2 TRBV5-1 CASSPRQGTGELFF TGCGCCAGCAGCCCCCGACAGGGAACCGGGGAGCTGTTTTTT
NA NA TRBJ1-2 TRBV9 CASSSTGGYTF TGTGCCAGCAGCTCGACCGGGGGCTACACCTTC
NA NA TRBJ1-2 TRBV7-9 CASSFRRAGYTF TGTGCCAGCAGCTTCCGGCGGGCTGGCTACACCTTC
NA once TRBJ1-5 TRBV6-2/TRBV6-3 CASSGEAVFPSNQPQHF TGTGCCAGCAGCGGAGAGGCAGTCTTCCCCTCAAATCAGCCCCAGCATTTT
NA few TRBJ1-5 TRBV30 CAWRGGGSNQPQHF TGTGCCTGGAGGGGTGGCGGATCCAATCAGCCCCAGCATTTT
NA few TRBJ1-5 TRBV4-1 CASSQDSTARGIQPQHF TGCGCCAGCAGCCAAGATTCTACGGCCAGGGGTATTCAGCCCCAGCATTTT
TRBD1 NA TRBJ1-6 TRBV2 CASRRQGTNSPLHF TGTGCCAGCAGGAGACAGGGTACGAATTCACCCCTCCACTTT
NA NA TRBJ2-1 TRBV28 CASRHPGGRGNEQFF TGTGCCAGCAGACACCCCGGGGGGCGTGGCAATGAGCAGTTCTTC
TRBD1 NA TRBJ1-2 TRBV18 CASSPNPGGADGYTF TGTGCCAGCTCACCAAACCCAGGGGGCGCTGATGGCTACACCTTC
NA NA TRBJ1-2 TRBV3-1/TRBV3-2 CASSPGGATNYGYTF TGTGCCAGCAGCCCAGGAGGTGCGACCAACTATGGCTACACCTTC
TRBD1 NA TRBJ1-6 TRBV19 CASSLDRGSPLHF TGTGCCAGTAGTCTAGACAGGGGATCACCCCTCCACTTT
NA NA TRBJ2-1 TRBV21-1 CASSKEDRGIDNEQFF TGTGCCAGCAGCAAAGAGGACAGGGGGATCGACAATGAGCAGTTCTTC
NA NA TRBJ1-2 TRBV28 CASSPMAGSSGYTF TGTGCCAGCAGCCCGATGGCAGGCAGTTCTGGCTACACCTTC
TRBD2 NA TRBJ2-3 TRBV11-2 CASSPMATSGREDTQYF TGTGCCAGCAGCCCCATGGCGACTAGCGGGAGAGAAGATACGCAGTATTTT
TRBD1 NA TRBJ2-5 TRBV13 CASSPRTGGTETQYF TGTGCCAGCAGCCCCCGGACAGGGGGCACGGAGACCCAGTACTTC
TRBD1 once TRBJ2-1 TRBV12-3/TRBV12-4 CASRSTGANEQFF TGTGCCAGCAGATCCACAGGGGCCAATGAGCAGTTCTTC
NA NA TRBJ2-7 TRBV11-2 CASSLAPDTSGEQYF TGTGCCAGCAGCTTAGCCCCGGACACCTCCGGGGAGCAGTACTTC
NA NA TRBJ1-2 TRBV6-5 CASSYKRGGSYTF TGTGCCAGCAGTTACAAGAGGGGAGGATCCTACACCTTC
TRBD1 few TRBJ1-2 TRBV28 CASSRTTGMDRYTF TGTGCCAGCAGCCGGACGACAGGGATGGATCGCTACACCTTC
NA once TRBJ2-7 TRBV7-2 CASSRAYEQYF TGTGCCAGCAGCCGGGCCTACGAGCAGTACTTC
NA NA TRBJ2-7 TRBV7-6 CASSTGSPYEQYF TGTGCCAGCAGCACAGGGTCCCCCTACGAGCAGTACTTC
NA once TRBJ2-7 TRBV19 CASSRDFRDYEQYF TGTGCCAGCAGCCGGGACTTCAGGGACTACGAGCAGTACTTC
NA NA TRBJ1-2 TRBV19 CASSIEGSSGYTF TGTGCCAGTAGTATAGAGGGCAGCAGTGGCTACACCTTC
NA many TRBJ1-2 TRBV2 CASSSQGGGGYTF TGTGCCAGCAGTTCACAGGGTGGGGGTGGCTACACCTTC
TRBD2 NA TRBJ2-1 TRBV30 CAWSARRLAGGSEQFF TGTGCCTGGAGTGCAAGACGGCTAGCGGGAGGGTCTGAGCAGTTCTTC
TRBD1 NA TRBJ2-5 TRBV30 CAWSGDRETQYF TGTGCCTGGAGTGGGGACAGGGAGACCCAGTACTTC
TRBD1 NA TRBJ2-1 TRBV7-9 CASSLGGTVIYNEQFF TGTGCCAGCAGCTTAGGGGGGACAGTTATTTACAATGAGCAGTTCTTC
TRBD2 NA TRBJ2-2 TRBV29-1 CSVRTSSGELFF TGCAGCGTTAGGACTAGTTCCGGGGAGCTGTTTTTT
NA NA TRBJ1-3 TRBV19 CASSITSGYSGNTIYF TGTGCCAGTAGTATCACCTCAGGTTACTCTGGAAACACCATATATTTT
TRBD1 NA TRBJ2-7 TRBV7-2 CASSVSTGGSYEQYF TGTGCCAGCAGCGTATCGACAGGGGGGTCCTACGAGCAGTACTTC
TRBD1 few TRBJ1-5 TRBV7-8 CASSLEAGGIQPQHF TGTGCCAGCAGCTTAGAAGCAGGGGGGATACAGCCCCAGCATTTT
TRBD1 NA TRBJ2-5 TRBV24-1 CATSRTGGTETQYF TGTGCCACCAGTCGTACAGGGGGCACGGAGACCCAGTACTTC
TRBD1 NA TRBJ2-3 TRBV10-3 CAISAGTGSSSSTDTQYF TGTGCCATCTCAGCCGGGACAGGGTCCTCCTCTAGCACAGATACGCAGTATTTT
NA few TRBJ1-4 TRBV21-1 CASSKEVTQGAITNEKLFF TGTGCCAGCAGCAAAGAGGTGACACAGGGGGCGATAACTAATGAAAAACTGTTTTTT
TRBD1 NA TRBJ1-4 TRBV2 CASMIQGATNEKLFF TGTGCCAGCATGATACAGGGGGCAACTAATGAAAAACTGTTTTTT
NA NA TRBJ2-4 TRBV6-2/TRBV6-3 CASSYQGAKNIQYF TGTGCCAGCAGTTATCAGGGAGCCAAAAACATTCAGTACTTC